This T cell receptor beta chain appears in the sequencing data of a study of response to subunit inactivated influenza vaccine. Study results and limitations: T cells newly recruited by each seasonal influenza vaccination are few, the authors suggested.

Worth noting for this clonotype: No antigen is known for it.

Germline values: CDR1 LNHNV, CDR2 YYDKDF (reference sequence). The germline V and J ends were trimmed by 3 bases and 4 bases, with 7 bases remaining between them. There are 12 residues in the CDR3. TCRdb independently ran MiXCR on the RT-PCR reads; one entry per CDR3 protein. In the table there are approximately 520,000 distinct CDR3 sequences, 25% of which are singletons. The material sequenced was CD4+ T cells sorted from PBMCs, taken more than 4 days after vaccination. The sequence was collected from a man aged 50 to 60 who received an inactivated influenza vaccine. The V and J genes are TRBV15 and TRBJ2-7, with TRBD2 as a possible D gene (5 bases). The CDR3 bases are TGTGCCACCAGCAGTGGGGAGTACGAGCAGTACTTC. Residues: CATSSGEYEQYF.